The clone carrying this T cell receptor beta chain was recorded a few times. TCRdb used MiXCR to reprocess the 5' RACE reads, holding one entry per CDR3 protein. This table holds around 310,000 distinct CDR3 sequences, 15% to 20% found once. The data belong to a study of T-cell memory formation after mild COVID-19. Sequenced: PBMCs or a T cell subset sorted from them (not recorded which). This receptor was obtained from a man between 18 and 35 years old who had mild COVID-19 (a few samples of this study predate the infection). Cell type and time point are not known.

The CDR3 DNA follows: TGTGCCAGCAGTTACCGGGTTGGGACAGGGTTCCCTAACTATGGCTACACCTTC. It yields the protein CASSYRVGTGFPNYGYTF. The chain joins TRBV6-5 to TRBJ1-2; TRBD1 agrees at 9 bases. CDR3 length: 18 amino acids. Germline-derived CDR1 and CDR2 are MNHEY and SVGAGI. V was clipped by 2 bases and J by 0 bases; unmatched bases: 10.